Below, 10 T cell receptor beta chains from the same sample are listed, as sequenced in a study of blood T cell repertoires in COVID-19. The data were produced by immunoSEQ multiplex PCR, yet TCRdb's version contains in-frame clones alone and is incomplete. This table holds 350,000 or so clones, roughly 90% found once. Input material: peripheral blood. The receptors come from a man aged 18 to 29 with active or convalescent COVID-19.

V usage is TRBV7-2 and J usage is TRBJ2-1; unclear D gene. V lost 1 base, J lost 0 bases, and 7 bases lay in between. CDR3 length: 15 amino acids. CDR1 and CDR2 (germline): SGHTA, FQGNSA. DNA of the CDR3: TGTGCCAGCAGCTTAGGGCAGGTCTCCTACAATGAGCAGTTCTTC. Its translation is CASSLGQVSYNEQFF. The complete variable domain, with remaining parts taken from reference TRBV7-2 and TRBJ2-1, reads GAGVSQSPSNKVTEKGKDVELRCDPISGHTALYWYRQSLGQGLEFLIYFQGNSAPDKSGLPSDRFSAERTGGSVSTLTIQRTQQEDSAVYLCASSLGQVSYNEQFFGPGTRLTVL.

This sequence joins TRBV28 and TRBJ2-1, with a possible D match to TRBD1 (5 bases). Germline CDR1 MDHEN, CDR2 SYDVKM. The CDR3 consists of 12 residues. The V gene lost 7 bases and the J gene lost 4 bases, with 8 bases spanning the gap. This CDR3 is CASKGVYNEQFF. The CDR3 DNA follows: TGTGCCAGCAAAGGGGTATACAATGAGCAGTTCTTC.

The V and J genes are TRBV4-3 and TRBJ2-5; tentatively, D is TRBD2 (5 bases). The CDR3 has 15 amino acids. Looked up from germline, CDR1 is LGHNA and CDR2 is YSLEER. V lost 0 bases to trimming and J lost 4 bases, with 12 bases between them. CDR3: CASSQDFRDVETQYF. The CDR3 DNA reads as TGCGCCAGCAGCCAAGACTTTCGGGATGTAGAGACCCAGTACTTC.

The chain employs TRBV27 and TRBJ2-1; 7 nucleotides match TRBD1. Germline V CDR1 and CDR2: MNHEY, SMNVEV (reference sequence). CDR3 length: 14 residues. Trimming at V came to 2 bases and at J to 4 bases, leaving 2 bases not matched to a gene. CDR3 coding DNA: TGTGCCAGCAGTTTAGGGACAGATTACAATGAGCAGTTCTTC. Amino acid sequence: CASSLGTDYNEQFF.

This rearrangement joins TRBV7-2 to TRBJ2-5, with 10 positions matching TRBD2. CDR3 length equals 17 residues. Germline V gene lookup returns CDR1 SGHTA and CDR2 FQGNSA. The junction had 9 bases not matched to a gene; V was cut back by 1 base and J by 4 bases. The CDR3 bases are TGTGCCAGCAGCTTAGATGAGCGGGAGGGCCGGGTAGAGACCCAGTACTTC. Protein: CASSLDEREGRVETQYF.

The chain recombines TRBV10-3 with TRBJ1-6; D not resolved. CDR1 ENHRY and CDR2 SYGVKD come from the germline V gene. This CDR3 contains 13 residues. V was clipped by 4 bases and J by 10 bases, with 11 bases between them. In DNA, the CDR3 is TGTGCCATCAGTGTGGAGGGTGGCTCACCCCTCCACTTT. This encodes CAISVEGGSPLHF.

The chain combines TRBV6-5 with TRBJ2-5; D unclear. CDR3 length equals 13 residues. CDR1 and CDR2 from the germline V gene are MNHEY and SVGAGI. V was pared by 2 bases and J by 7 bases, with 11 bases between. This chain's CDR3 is CASSYKFFGTQYF. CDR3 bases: TGTGCCAGCAGTTACAAGTTCTTCGGGACCCAGTACTTC.

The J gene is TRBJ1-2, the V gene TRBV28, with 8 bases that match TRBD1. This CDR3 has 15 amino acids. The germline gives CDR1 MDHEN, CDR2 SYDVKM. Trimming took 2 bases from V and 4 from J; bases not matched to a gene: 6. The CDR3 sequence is CASSLTGTGGYGYTF. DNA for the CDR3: TGTGCCAGCAGTTTAACCGGGACAGGAGGCTATGGCTACACCTTC.

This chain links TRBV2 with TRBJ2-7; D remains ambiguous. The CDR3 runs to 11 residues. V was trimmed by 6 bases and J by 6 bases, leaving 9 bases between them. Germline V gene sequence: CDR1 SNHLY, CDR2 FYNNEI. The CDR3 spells CASSWRGEQYF. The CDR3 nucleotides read TGTGCCAGCAGCTGGCGAGGCGAGCAGTACTTC.

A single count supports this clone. CDR3 sequence: CASSEFARGGRDTQYF. In DNA form, the CDR3 reads TGTGCCAGCAGTGAATTTGCGCGGGGGGGCCGGGATACGCAGTATTTT. The V gene is TRBV6-1, the J gene TRBJ2-3; 9 nucleotides line up with TRBD2. V was clipped by 2 bases and J by 6 bases; unmatched bases: 9. Germline V gene sequence: CDR1 MNHNS, CDR2 SASEGT. The CDR3 contains 16 residues.